This TCR beta chain derives from a study of Ad26.COV2.S vaccination and SARS-CoV-2 variants. CDR3 length: 15 residues. V dropped 0 bases and J dropped 8 bases, with 16 bases sitting between them. Germline CDR1 reads MNHEY; CDR2 reads SVGAGI. The treatment here: some 20 received Ad26.COV2.S at low or high dose, single or two shots; five or six received placebo; per-sample allocation not given. Day 63 following the first vaccine or placebo injection was when the samples were taken. The assay was immunoSEQ multiplex PCR, and TCRdb's table has in-frame clones only and misses some. Found here are under 600,000 clones, 89% of them singletons; the top ten hold around 1.8%.

The source is a person between 18 and 65 years old who received the Ad26.COV2.S COVID-19 vaccine or a placebo. The V call is TRBV6-5, the J call TRBJ1-2, with a possible D match to TRBD1 (5 bases). The specimen was peripheral blood, collected in a trial of Ad26.COV2.S vaccine versus placebo. The CDR3 DNA reads as TGTGCCAGCAGTTACTCGAACCGGGACCCATCGGGCTACACCTTC. This translates into CASSYSNRDPSGYTF.